This T cell receptor (beta chain) originates from a study of blood T cell repertoires in COVID-19. Generated by immunoSEQ multiplex PCR, the TCRdb table keeps only in-frame clones and is missing some. The sample shows roughly 140,000 clones, around 86% of them seen only once. The J segment lost 2 bases and the V segment lost 6 bases, leaving 5 bases of the junction unmatched. The CDR3 is 16 amino acids. Germline CDR1 and CDR2: SGHRS and YFSETQ. This clone was found a few times. This TCR came from a man aged 65 to 79 with acute or convalescent COVID-19. Sequenced material: peripheral blood. The V call is TRBV5-1, the J call TRBJ2-2, with 12 bases that match TRBD2. The CDR3 spells CASTPSGRGNTGELFF. The CDR3 nucleotides read TGCGCCAGCACCCCTAGCGGGAGGGGCAACACCGGGGAGCTGTTTTTT. Together with reference TRBV5-1 and TRBJ2-2, the CDR3 gives the full variable domain: KAGVTQTPRYLIKTRGQQVTLSCSPISGHRSVSWYQQTPGQGLQFLFEYFSETQRNKGNFPGRFSGRQFSNSRSEMNVSTLELGDSALYLCASTPSGRGNTGELFFGEGSRLTVL.